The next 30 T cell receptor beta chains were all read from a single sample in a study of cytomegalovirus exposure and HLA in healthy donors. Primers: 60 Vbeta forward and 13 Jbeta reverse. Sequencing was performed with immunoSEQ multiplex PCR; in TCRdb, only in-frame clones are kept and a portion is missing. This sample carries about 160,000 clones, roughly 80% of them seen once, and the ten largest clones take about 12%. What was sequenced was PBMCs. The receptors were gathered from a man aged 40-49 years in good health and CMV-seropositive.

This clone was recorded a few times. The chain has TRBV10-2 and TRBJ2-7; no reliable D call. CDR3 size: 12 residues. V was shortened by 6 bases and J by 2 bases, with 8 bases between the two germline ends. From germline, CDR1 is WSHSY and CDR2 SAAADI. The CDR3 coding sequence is TGCGCCAGCAGCCCTAGTACCTACGAGCAGTACTTC. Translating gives CASSPSTYEQYF.

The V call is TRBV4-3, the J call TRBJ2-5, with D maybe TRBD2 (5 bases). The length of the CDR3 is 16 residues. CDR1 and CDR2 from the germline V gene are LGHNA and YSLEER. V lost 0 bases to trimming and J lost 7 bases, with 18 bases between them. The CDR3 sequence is CASSQETGLPGGTQYF. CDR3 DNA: TGCGCCAGCAGCCAAGAAACGGGTCTACCAGGAGGGACCCAGTACTTC.

Here the CDR3 reads CAISESTRGTSFF. The CDR3 nucleotides are TGTGCCATCAGTGAGTCGACTCGGGGAACCTCTTTCTTT. The chain couples TRBV10-3 to TRBJ1-1; no clear D. The V end lost 0 bases, the J end lost 12 bases, and 14 bases lay between the germline ends. The CDR3 loop spans 13 amino acids. Germline loops: CDR1 ENHRY, CDR2 SYGVKD.

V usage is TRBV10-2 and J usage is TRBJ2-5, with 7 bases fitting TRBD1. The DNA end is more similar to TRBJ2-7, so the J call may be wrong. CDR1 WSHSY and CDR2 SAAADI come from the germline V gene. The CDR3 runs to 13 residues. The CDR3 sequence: CASNRDSSYEQYF. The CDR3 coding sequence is TGCGCCAGCAATAGGGACAGCTCCTACGAGCAGTACTTC.

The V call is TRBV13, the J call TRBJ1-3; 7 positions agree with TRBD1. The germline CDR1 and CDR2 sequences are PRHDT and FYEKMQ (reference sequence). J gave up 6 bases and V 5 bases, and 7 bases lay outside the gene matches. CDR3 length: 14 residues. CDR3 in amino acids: CASSLTGQINTIYF. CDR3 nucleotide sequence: TGTGCCAGCAGCCTGACGGGACAGATAAACACCATATATTTT.

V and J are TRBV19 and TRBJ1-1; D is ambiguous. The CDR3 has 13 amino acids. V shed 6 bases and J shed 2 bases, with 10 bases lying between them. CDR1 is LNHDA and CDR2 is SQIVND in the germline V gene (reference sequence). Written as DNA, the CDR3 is TGTGCCAGTAGCACGGGGATCAACACTGAAGCTTTCTTT. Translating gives CASSTGINTEAFF.

In nucleotides, the CDR3 is TGTGCCAGCAGTTTCTTGACAGGGGCTAATGAGCAGTTCTTC. Translated: CASSFLTGANEQFF. V is TRBV27 and J is TRBJ2-1; 8 nucleotides line up with TRBD1. This CDR3 is 14 amino acids long. Germline CDR1 reads MNHEY; CDR2 reads SMNVEV (reference sequence). V was pared by 3 bases and J by 7 bases, with 5 bases of the junction left unmatched.

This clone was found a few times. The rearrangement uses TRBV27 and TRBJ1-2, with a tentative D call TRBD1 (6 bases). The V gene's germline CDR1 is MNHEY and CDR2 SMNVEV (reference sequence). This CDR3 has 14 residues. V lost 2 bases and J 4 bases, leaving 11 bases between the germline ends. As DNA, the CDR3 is TGTGCCAGCAGTTTAACGGGGGGCGGCTATGGCTACACCTTC. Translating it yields CASSLTGGGYGYTF.

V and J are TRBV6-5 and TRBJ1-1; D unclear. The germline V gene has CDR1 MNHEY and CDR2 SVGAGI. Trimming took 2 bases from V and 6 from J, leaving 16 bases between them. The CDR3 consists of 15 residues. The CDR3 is CASSYTAAGSAEAFF. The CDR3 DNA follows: TGTGCCAGCAGTTACACGGCAGCTGGGAGCGCTGAAGCTTTCTTT.

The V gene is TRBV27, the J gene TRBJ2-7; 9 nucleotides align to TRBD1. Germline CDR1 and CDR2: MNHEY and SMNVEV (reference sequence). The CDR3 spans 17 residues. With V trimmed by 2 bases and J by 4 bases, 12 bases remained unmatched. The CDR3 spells CASSLRVPGQGGYEQYF. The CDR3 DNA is TGTGCCAGCAGTTTAAGGGTTCCGGGACAGGGCGGTTACGAGCAGTACTTC.

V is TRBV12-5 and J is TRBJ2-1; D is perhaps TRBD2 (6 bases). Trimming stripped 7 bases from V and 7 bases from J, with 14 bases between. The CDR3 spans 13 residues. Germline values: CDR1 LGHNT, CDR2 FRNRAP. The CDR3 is CASARDLENEQFF. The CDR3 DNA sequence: TGTGCTAGTGCCCGGGACTTGGAGAATGAGCAGTTCTTC.

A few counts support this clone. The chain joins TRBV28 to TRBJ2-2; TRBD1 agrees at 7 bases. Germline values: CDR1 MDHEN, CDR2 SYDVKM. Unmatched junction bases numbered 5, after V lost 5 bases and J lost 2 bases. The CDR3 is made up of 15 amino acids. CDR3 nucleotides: TGTGCCAGCAGTCTCACAGGGGTCAACACCGGGGAGCTGTTTTTT. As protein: CASSLTGVNTGELFF.

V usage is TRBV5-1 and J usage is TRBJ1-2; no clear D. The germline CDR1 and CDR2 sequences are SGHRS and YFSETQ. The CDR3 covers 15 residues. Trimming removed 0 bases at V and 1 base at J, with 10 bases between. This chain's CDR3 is CASSLDVTLNYGYTF. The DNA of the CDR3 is TGCGCCAGCAGCTTGGACGTGACACTTAACTATGGCTACACCTTC.

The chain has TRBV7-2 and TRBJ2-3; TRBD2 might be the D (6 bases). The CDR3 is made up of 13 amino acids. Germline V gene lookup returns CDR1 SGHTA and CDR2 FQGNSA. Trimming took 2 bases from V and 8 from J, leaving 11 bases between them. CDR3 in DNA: TGTGCCAGCAGCTTAAAAGTCGGGGGTACGCAGTATTTT. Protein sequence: CASSLKVGGTQYF.

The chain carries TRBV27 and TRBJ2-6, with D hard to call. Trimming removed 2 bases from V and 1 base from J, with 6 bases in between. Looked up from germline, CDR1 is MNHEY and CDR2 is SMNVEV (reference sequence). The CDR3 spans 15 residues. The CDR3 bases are TGTGCCAGCAGTTTAGGAGTGTCTGGGGCCAACGTCCTGACTTTC. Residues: CASSLGVSGANVLTF.

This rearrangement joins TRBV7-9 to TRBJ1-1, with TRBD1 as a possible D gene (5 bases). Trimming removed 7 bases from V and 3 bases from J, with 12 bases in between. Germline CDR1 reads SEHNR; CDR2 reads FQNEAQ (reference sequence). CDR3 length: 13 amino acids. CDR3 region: CASTSGGYTEAFF. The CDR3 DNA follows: TGTGCCAGCACTTCGGGGGGGTACACTGAAGCTTTCTTT. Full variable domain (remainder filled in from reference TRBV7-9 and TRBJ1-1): DTGVSQNPRHKITKRGQNVTFRCDPISEHNRLYWYRQTLGQGPEFLTYFQNEAQLEKSRLLSDRFSAERPKGSFSTLEIQRTEQGDSAMYLCASTSGGYTEAFFGQGTRLTVV.

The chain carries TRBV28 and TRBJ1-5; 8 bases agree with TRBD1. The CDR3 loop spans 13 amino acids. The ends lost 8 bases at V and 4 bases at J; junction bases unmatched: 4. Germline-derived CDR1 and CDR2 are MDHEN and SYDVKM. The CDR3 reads CASGYRGNQPQHF. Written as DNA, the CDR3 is TGTGCCAGCGGATACAGGGGGAATCAGCCCCAGCATTTT.

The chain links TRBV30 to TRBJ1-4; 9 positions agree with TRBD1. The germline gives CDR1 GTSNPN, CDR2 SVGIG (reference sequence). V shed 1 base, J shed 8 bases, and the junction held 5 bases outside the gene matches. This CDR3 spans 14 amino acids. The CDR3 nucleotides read TGTGCCTGGAGTGGACAGGGGGGAAGAGAAAAACTGTTTTTT. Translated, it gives CAWSGQGGREKLFF.

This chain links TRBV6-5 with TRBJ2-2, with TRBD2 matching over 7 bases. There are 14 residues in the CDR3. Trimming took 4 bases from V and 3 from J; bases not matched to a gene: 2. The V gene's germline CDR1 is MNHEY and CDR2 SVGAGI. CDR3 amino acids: CASSLGGDTGELFF. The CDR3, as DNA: TGTGCCAGCAGTTTGGGAGGGGACACCGGGGAGCTGTTTTTT.

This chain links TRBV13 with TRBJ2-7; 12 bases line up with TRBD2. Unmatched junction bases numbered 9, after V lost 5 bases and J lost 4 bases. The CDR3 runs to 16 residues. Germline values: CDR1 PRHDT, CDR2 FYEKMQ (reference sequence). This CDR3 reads CASSRTGLAGKYEQYF. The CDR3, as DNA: TGTGCCAGCAGCCGAACCGGACTAGCGGGAAAATACGAGCAGTACTTC.

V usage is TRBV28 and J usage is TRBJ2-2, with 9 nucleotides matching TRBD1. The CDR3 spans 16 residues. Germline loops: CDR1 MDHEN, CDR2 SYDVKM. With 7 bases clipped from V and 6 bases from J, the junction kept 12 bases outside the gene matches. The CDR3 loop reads CASTNWGQGGAGELFF. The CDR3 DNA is TGTGCCAGCACCAACTGGGGACAGGGAGGGGCCGGGGAGCTGTTTTTT.

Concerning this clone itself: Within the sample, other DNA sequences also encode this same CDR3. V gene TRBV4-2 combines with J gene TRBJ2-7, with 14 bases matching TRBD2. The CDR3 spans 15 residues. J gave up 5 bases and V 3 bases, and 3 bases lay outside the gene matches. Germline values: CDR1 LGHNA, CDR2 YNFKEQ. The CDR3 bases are TGTGCCAGCAGCCAGGGGGGACTAGCGGGAGACGAGCAGTACTTC. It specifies CASSQGGLAGDEQYF.

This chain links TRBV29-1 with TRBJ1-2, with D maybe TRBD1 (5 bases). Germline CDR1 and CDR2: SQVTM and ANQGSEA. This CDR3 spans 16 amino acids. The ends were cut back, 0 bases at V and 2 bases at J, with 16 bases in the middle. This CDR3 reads CSVEDGRRGPNYGYTF. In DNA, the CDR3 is TGCAGCGTTGAAGATGGACGGAGGGGCCCGAACTATGGCTACACCTTC.

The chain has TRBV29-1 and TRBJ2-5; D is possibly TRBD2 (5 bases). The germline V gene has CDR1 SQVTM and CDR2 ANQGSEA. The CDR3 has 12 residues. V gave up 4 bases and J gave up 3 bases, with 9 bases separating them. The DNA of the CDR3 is TGCAGCGTTGTGGAGGATAAAGAGACCCAGTACTTC. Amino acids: CSVVEDKETQYF.

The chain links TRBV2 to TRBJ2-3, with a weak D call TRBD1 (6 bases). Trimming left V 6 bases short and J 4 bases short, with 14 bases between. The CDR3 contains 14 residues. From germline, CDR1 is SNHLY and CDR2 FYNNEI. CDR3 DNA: TGTGCCAGCAGGAGCACAGGGTACGCAGATACGCAGTATTTT. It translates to CASRSTGYADTQYF.

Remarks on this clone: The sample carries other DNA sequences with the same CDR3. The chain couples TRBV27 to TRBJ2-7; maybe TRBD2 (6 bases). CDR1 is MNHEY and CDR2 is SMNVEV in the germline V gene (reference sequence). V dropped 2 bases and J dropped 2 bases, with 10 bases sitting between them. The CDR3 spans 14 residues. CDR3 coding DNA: TGTGCCAGCAGTTTAGGGACTTCCCCCTACGAGCAGTACTTC. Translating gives CASSLGTSPYEQYF.

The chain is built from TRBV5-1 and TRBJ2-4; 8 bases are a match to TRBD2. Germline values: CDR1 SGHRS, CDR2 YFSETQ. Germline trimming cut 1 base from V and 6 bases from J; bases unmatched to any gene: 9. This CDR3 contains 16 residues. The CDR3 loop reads CASSLSPSGSGNIQYF. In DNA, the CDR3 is TGCGCCAGCAGCTTGTCCCCGAGCGGGAGTGGAAACATTCAGTACTTC.

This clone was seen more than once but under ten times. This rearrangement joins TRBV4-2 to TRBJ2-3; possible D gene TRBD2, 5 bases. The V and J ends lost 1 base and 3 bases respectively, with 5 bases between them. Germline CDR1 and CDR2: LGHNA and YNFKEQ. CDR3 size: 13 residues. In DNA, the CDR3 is TGTGCCAGCAGCCAAGCGGGGACAGATACGCAGTATTTT. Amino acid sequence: CASSQAGTDTQYF.

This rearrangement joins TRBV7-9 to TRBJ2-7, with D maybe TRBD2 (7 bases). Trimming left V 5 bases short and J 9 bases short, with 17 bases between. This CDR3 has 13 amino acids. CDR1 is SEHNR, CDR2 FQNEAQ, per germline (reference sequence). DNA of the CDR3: TGTGCCAGCAGCCTTCCGGGGGGCGTCCCGCAGTACTTC. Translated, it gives CASSLPGGVPQYF.

The CDR3 nucleotides read TGTGCCAGCTCATCGGGACTAGCGGGAGAAAGCACAGATACGCAGTATTTT. It codes for CASSSGLAGESTDTQYF. J is TRBJ2-3 and V is TRBV18; 14 positions agree with TRBD2. The CDR3 extends over 17 amino acids. V shed 5 bases and J 0 bases; nucleotides not matched to a gene: 4. Germline V gene sequence: CDR1 KGHSH, CDR2 LQKENI.